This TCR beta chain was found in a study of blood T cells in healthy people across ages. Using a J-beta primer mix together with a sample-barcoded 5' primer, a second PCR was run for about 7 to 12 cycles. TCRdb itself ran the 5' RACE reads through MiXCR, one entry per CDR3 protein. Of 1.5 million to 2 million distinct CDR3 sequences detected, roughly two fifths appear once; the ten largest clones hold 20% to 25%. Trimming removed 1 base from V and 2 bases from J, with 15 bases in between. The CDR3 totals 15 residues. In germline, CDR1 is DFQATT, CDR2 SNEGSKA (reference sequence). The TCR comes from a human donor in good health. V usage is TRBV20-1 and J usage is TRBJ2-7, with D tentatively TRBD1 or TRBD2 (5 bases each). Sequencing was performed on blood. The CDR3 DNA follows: TGCAGTGCTAGAGTCCCGAGCCGGGGCCCCTACGAGCAGTACTTC. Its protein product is CSARVPSRGPYEQYF.